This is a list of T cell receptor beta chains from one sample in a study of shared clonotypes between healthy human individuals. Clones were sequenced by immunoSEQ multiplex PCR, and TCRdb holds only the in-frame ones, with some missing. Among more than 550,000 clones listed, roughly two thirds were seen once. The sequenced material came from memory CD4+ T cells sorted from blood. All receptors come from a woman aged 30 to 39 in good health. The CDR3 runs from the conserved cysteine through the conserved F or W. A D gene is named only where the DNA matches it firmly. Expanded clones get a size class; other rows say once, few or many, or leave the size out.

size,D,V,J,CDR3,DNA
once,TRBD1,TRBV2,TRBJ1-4,CASSRGTADGEKLFF,TGTGCCAGCAGTAGAGGGACAGCGGACGGCGAAAAACTGTTTTTT
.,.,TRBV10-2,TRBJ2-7,CASSQSGTLYEQYF,TGCGCCAGCAGCCAATCCGGGACACTCTACGAGCAGTACTTC
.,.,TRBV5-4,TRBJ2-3,CASSHRAKTADTQYF,TGTGCCAGCAGCCATCGGGCCAAGACAGCAGATACGCAGTATTTT
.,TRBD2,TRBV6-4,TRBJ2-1,CASSDSPGLAGDEQFF,TGTGCCAGCAGTGACTCGCCGGGACTAGCGGGAGATGAGCAGTTCTTC
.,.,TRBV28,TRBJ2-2,CATVDGQNTGELFF,TGTGCCACCGTAGACGGACAGAACACCGGGGAGCTGTTTTTT
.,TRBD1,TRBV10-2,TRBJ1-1,CASRGRRQGAGAGTEAFF,TGCGCCAGCAGAGGAAGAAGACAGGGGGCTGGAGCAGGCACTGAAGCTTTCTTT
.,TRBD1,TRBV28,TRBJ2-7,CASSSNTGGESYEQYF,TGTGCCAGCAGTTCCAACACAGGGGGAGAATCCTACGAGCAGTACTTC
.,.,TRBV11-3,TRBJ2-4,CASRPRTEYVAKNIQYF,TGTGCCAGCAGACCCCGGACAGAGTATGTAGCCAAAAACATTCAGTACTTC
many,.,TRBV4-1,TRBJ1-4,CASSQDSDSRNEKLFF,TGCGCCAGCAGCCAAGATAGCGACAGCAGAAATGAAAAACTGTTTTTT
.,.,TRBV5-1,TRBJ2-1,CASRLVVTSIYNEQFF,TGCGCCAGCAGGTTGGTCGTGACTAGTATCTACAATGAGCAGTTCTTC
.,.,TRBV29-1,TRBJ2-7,CSVKGLLYEQYF,TGCAGCGTAAAAGGACTTTTATACGAGCAGTACTTC
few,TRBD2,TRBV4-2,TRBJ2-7,CASSQDQLAGNEQYF,TGTGCCAGCAGCCAAGATCAACTAGCGGGGAACGAGCAGTACTTC
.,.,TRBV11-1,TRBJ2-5,CASSSAETQYF,TGTGCCAGCAGCTCCGCCGAGACCCAGTACTTC
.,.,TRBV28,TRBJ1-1,CASTTWGTEAFF,TGTGCCAGCACCACTTGGGGGACTGAAGCTTTCTTT
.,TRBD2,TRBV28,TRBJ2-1,CASSSNGRARNEQFF,TGTGCCAGCAGTTCCAACGGGAGGGCCAGGAATGAGCAGTTCTTC
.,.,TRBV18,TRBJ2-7,CASSPESYEQYF,TGTGCCAGCTCACCGGAGTCCTACGAGCAGTACTTC
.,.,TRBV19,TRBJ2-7,CASSVLMGTGNYEQYF,TGTGCCAGTAGTGTCCTTATGGGGACTGGAAACTACGAGCAGTACTTC
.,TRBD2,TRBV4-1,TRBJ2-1,CASSQGLAGGVSYNEQFF,TGCGCCAGCAGCCAGGGACTAGCGGGAGGGGTATCCTACAATGAGCAGTTCTTC